What follows are 9 T cell receptor beta chains derived from one specimen sequenced in a study of shared clonotypes between healthy human individuals. Profiling relied on immunoSEQ multiplex PCR, and the TCRdb table lists in-frame clones only, not all of them. The sample lists 2 million to 3 million clones; roughly 93% were seen once. Sequences were obtained from naive CD4+ T cells from PBMCs. Specified subset: CD45RA+ positively selected. All receptors come from a man aged 18 to 30 in good health. Some clones in this sample may be carry-over from other donors' samples.

With respect to this clone: Within the sample, other DNA sequences also encode this same CDR3. CDR3 in amino acids: CSVLPGQGSHEQYF. Written as DNA, the CDR3 is TGCAGCGTCTTACCGGGACAGGGATCCCACGAGCAGTACTTC. The rearrangement joins TRBV29-1 to TRBJ2-7, with 9 bases that match TRBD1. With 6 bases clipped from V and 5 bases from J, the junction kept 11 bases outside the gene matches. This CDR3 has 14 residues. CDR1 and CDR2 (germline): SQVTM, ANQGSEA.

The V gene is TRBV15, the J gene TRBJ1-4, with D tentatively TRBD1 (6 bases). CDR1 and CDR2 (germline): LNHNV, YYDKDF (reference sequence). Trimming removed 5 bases from V and 6 bases from J, with 16 bases in between. The CDR3 covers 15 residues. The CDR3 loop is CATSGLQGDHEKLFF. The CDR3 region has the DNA TGTGCCACCAGCGGATTACAGGGCGATCATGAAAAACTGTTTTTT.

This clone appeared a few times. The chain uses TRBV2 and TRBJ1-1; D call uncertain. The germline V gene has CDR1 SNHLY and CDR2 FYNNEI. CDR3 size: 13 residues. V lost 4 bases and J 7 bases, leaving 13 bases between the germline ends. CDR3 residues: CASSVWEASEAFF. CDR3 nucleotides: TGTGCCAGCAGTGTATGGGAGGCGAGTGAAGCTTTCTTT.

V and J are TRBV5-1 and TRBJ2-3, with a weak D call TRBD2 (6 bases). Germline V gives CDR1 SGHRS, CDR2 YFSETQ. This CDR3 region has 16 residues. V lost 1 base, J lost 2 bases, and 14 bases lay in between. CDR3 coding DNA: TGCGCCAGCAGCTTGCGCGGGGTTAGCCACACAGATACGCAGTATTTT. Protein sequence: CASSLRGVSHTDTQYF.

The rearrangement uses TRBV4-3 and TRBJ2-7, with TRBD1 matching over 8 bases. V was clipped by 0 bases and J by 6 bases; unmatched bases: 4. The CDR3 consists of 14 residues. Germline V gene sequence: CDR1 LGHNA, CDR2 YSLEER. The CDR3 DNA is TGCGCCAGCAGCCAAGAGGACAGGGCGGGCGAGCAGTACTTC. Translation: CASSQEDRAGEQYF.

This chain joins TRBV28 and TRBJ2-1; D is undetermined. The CDR3 contains 10 residues. Trimming removed 4 bases from V and 9 bases from J, with 4 bases in between. Germline V lookup: CDR1 MDHEN, CDR2 SYDVKM. The CDR3 spells CASSWIEQFF. The CDR3 DNA reads TGTGCCAGCAGTTGGATTGAGCAGTTCTTC.

The CDR3 nucleotides read TGTGCCAGCTCACCATTAGGCAACAATGAGCAGTTCTTC. It yields the protein CASSPLGNNEQFF. The chain uses TRBV18 and TRBJ2-1, with D hard to call. The germline V and J ends were trimmed by 2 bases and 5 bases, with 7 bases remaining between them. The CDR3 length is 13 residues. The germline V gene encodes CDR1 KGHSH and CDR2 LQKENI.

This clone was recorded only once. The chain joins TRBV7-9 to TRBJ2-5; TRBD1 matches 9 bases. CDR1 and CDR2 from the germline V gene are SEHNR and FQNEAQ (reference sequence). The length of the CDR3 is 14 residues. Germline trimming cut 6 bases from V and 3 bases from J; bases unmatched to any gene: 5. The CDR3 sequence is CASRRTGEKETQYF. The DNA of the CDR3 is TGTGCCAGCAGACGGACAGGGGAAAAAGAGACCCAGTACTTC.

The V call is TRBV6-5, the J call TRBJ1-1; no firm D call. The CDR3 is 13 residues long. V lost 2 bases and J 8 bases, leaving 12 bases between the germline ends. The V gene's germline CDR1 is MNHEY and CDR2 SVGAGI. CDR3 bases: TGTGCCAGCAGTTACACTAGGACCCCCGAAGCTTTCTTT. Its translation is CASSYTRTPEAFF.